The source of this TCR beta chain is a study of regulatory T cells in long-lasting Graves disease. The overall study: Prior antithyroid drug treatment in newly diagnosed Graves' patients lasted under 3 months.

Points from the study as a whole: Patients with persistent disease showed a bias toward TRBV28, TRBJ1-2 and TRBJ2-5. Accuracy might have suffered from few samples.

The sample holds a few counts of this clonotype. Its antigen is not identified. Germline V gene sequence: CDR1 SGHRS, CDR2 YFSETQ. Deletions cut 5 bases from V and 9 bases from J, with 17 bases between. The CDR3 has 14 residues. Construction of the TCR beta libraries employed iRepertoire HTBI primers in conjunction with Arm-PCR of CDR3 regions. TCRdb passed the multiplex PCR reads through MiXCR, listing each CDR3 protein once. The top ten hold 18% of the sample, which has fewer than 650,000 distinct CDR3 sequences, roughly 16% seen once. Time point specified: newly diagnosed GD, antithyroid drugs for less than 3 months. Following extraction of RNA from PBMCs, that RNA was used to make the TCR library. These data also formed part of another study, on T cells in Graves' hyperthyroidism and ophthalmopathy. That report adds: In validation, the model predicted ophthalmopathy. These predictions came a median approximately six months before onset.

This material consisted of peripheral blood mononuclear cells (PBMCs), taken at new diagnosis, from a patient treated with antithyroid drugs. This sequence was found in a woman aged 25 to 39 with Graves disease. The V and J genes are TRBV5-1 and TRBJ2-2, with D possibly TRBD1 on 6 matching bases. The CDR3 here is CASSYATGTRELFF. In DNA, the CDR3 is TGCGCCAGCAGTTACGCGACCGGGACAAGGGAGCTGTTTTTT.